Sequencing of this TCR beta chain was carried out in a study of control samples from healthy donors and cancer patients. TCRdb keeps only in-frame clones here, not all; method: immunoSEQ multiplex PCR. The repertoire includes more than 85,000 clones, approximately 90% of them detected once, and around 3.5% sits in the top ten. V was clipped by 1 base and J by 6 bases; unmatched bases: 4. Germline CDR1 and CDR2: SGHVS and FQNEAQ. The CDR3 sequence is 16 residues long. The sequenced sample was PBMCs. V usage is TRBV7-8 and J usage is TRBJ1-5; 12 nucleotides align to TRBD1. This TCR derives from a woman aged 55 to 70 with lung cancer. The CDR3 spells CASSLVGTGGRQPQHF. DNA for the CDR3: TGTGCCAGCAGCTTAGTCGGGACAGGGGGCCGTCAGCCCCAGCATTTT.